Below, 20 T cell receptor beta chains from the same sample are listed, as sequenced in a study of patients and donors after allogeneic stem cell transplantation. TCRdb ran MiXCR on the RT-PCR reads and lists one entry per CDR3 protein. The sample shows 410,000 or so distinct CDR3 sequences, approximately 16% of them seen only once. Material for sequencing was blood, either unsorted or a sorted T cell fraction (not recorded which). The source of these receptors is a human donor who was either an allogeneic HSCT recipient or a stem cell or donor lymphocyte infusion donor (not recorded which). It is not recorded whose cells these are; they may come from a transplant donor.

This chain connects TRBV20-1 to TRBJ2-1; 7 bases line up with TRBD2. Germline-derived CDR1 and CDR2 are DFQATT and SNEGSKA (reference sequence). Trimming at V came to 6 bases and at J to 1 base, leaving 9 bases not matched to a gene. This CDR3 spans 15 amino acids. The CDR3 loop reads CSAEPGTNSYNEQFF. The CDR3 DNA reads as TGCAGTGCCGAACCCGGGACTAATTCCTACAATGAGCAGTTCTTC.

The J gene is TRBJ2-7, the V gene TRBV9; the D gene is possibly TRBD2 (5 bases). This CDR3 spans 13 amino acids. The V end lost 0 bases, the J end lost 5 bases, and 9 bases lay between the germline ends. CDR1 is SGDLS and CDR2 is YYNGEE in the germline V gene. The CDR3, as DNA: TGTGCCAGCAGCGTAGGAGGGCTCGACGAGCAGTACTTC. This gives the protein CASSVGGLDEQYF.

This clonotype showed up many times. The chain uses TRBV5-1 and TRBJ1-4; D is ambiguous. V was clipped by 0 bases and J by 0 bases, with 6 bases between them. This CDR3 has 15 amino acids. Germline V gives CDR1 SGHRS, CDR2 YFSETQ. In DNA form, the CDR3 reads TGCGCCAGCAGCTTGGGGGCAGCAACTAATGAAAAACTGTTTTTT. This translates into CASSLGAATNEKLFF.

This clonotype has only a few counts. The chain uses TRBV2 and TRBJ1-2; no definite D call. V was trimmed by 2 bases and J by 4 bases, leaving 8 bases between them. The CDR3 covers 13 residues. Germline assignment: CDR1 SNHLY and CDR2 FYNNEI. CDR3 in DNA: TGTGCCAGCAGTGAATGGATCGGCTATGGCTACACCTTC. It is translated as CASSEWIGYGYTF.

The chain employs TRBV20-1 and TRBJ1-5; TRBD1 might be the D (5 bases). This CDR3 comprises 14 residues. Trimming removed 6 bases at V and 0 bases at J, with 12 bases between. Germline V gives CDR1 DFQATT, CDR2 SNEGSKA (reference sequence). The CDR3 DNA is TGCAGTGCACCGGACAAGTCTAGCAATCAGCCCCAGCATTTT. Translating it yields CSAPDKSSNQPQHF.

CDR3 sequence: CATSRDRPMNTEAFF. In DNA, the CDR3 is TGTGCCACCAGCAGAGATAGACCCATGAACACTGAAGCTTTCTTT. The rearrangement joins TRBV15 to TRBJ1-1, with D hard to call. The CDR3 runs 15 residues. CDR1 is LNHNV and CDR2 is YYDKDF in the germline V gene (reference sequence). V gave up 0 bases and J gave up 0 bases, with 8 bases separating them.

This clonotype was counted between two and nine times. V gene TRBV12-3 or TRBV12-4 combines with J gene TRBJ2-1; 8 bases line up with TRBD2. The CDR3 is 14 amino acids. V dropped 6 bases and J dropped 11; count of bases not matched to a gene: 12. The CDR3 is CASSLRLASPQQFF. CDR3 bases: TGTGCCAGCAGCCTTCGACTAGCGAGTCCTCAGCAGTTCTTC.

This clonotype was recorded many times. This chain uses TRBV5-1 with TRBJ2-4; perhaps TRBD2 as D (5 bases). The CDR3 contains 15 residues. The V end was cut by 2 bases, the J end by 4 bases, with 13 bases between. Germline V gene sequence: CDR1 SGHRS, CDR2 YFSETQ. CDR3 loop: CASSLVREPKNIQYF. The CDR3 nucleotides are TGCGCCAGCAGCTTAGTACGGGAACCGAAAAACATTCAGTACTTC.

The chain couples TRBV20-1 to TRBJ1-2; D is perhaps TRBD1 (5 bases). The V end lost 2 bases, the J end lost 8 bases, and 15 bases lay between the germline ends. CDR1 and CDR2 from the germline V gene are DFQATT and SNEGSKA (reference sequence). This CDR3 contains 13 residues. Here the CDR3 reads CSARRQGLLGYTF. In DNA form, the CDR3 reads TGCAGTGCTAGACGGCAGGGATTGCTGGGCTACACCTTC.

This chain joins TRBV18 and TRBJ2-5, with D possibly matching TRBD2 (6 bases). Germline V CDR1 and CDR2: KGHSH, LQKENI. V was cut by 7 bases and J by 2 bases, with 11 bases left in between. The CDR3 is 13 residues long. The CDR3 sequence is CASCAGLQETQYF. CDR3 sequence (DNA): TGTGCCAGCTGCGCGGGGTTACAAGAGACCCAGTACTTC.

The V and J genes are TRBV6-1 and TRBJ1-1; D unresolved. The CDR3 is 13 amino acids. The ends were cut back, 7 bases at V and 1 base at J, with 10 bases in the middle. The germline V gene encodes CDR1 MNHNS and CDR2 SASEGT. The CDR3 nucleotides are TGTGCCAGCACCCGACGGAGGAACACTGAAGCTTTCTTT. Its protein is CASTRRRNTEAFF.

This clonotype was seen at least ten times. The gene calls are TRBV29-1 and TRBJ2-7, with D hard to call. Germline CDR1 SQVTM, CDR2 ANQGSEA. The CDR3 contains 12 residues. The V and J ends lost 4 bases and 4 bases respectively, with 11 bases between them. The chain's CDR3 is CSVGQHQYEQYF. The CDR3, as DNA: TGCAGCGTTGGGCAGCACCAGTACGAGCAGTACTTC.

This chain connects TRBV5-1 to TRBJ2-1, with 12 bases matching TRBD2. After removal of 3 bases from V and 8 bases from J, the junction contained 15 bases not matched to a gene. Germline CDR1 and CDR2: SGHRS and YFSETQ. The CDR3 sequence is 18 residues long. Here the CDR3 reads CASSSGPLTSGRYDEQFF. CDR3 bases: TGCGCCAGCAGCTCCGGCCCCCTTACTAGCGGGAGGTACGATGAGCAGTTCTTC. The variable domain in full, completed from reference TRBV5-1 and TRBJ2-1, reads KAGVTQTPRYLIKTRGQQVTLSCSPISGHRSVSWYQQTPGQGLQFLFEYFSETQRNKGNFPGRFSGRQFSNSRSEMNVSTLELGDSALYLCASSSGPLTSGRYDEQFFGPGTRLTVL.

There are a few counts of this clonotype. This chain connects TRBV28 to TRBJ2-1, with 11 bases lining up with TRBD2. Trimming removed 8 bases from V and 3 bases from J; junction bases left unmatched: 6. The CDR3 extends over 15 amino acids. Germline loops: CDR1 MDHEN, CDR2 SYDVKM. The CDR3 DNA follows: TGTGCCAGCGGAGATAGCGGGAGGGTCTACAATGAGCAGTTCTTC. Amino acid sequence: CASGDSGRVYNEQFF.

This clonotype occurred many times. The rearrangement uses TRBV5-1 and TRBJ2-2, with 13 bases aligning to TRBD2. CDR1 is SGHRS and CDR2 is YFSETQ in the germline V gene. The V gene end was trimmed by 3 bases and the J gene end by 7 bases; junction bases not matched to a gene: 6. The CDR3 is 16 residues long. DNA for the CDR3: TGCGCCAGCAGCTCTTGGACTAGCGGGAGAATCGGGGAGCTGTTTTTT. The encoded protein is CASSSWTSGRIGELFF.

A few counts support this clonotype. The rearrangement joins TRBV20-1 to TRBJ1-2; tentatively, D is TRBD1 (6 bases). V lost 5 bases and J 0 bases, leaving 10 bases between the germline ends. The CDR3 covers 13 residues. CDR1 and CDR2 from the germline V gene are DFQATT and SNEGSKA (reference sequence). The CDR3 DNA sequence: TGCAGTGCTCACAACAGGGCTAACTATGGCTACACCTTC. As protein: CSAHNRANYGYTF.

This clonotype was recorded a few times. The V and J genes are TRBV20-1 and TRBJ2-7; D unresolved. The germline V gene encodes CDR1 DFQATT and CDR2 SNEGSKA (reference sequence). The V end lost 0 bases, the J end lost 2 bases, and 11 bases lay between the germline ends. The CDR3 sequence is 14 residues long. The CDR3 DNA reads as TGCAGTGCTAGAGAAACCTCTTCACCCTACGAGCAGTACTTC. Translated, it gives CSARETSSPYEQYF.

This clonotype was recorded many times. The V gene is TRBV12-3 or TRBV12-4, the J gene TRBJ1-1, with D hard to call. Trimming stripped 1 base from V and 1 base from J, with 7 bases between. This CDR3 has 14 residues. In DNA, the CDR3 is TGTGCCAGCAGTTTAGAACGGCCGAACACTGAAGCTTTCTTT. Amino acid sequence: CASSLERPNTEAFF.

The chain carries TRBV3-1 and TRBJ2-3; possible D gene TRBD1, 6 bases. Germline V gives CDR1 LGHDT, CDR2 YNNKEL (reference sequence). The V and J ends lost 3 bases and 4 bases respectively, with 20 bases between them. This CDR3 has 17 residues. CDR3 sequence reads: CASSQARGAGIADTQYF. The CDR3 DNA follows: TGTGCCAGCAGCCAGGCCAGGGGTGCCGGGATAGCAGATACGCAGTATTTT.

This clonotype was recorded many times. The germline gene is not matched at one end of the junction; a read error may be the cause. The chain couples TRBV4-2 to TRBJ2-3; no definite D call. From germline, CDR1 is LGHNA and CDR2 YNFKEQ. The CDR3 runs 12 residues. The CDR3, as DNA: TGCGCCAGCAGCCAAGTTCGAGATACGCAGTATTTT. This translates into CASSQVRDTQYF.